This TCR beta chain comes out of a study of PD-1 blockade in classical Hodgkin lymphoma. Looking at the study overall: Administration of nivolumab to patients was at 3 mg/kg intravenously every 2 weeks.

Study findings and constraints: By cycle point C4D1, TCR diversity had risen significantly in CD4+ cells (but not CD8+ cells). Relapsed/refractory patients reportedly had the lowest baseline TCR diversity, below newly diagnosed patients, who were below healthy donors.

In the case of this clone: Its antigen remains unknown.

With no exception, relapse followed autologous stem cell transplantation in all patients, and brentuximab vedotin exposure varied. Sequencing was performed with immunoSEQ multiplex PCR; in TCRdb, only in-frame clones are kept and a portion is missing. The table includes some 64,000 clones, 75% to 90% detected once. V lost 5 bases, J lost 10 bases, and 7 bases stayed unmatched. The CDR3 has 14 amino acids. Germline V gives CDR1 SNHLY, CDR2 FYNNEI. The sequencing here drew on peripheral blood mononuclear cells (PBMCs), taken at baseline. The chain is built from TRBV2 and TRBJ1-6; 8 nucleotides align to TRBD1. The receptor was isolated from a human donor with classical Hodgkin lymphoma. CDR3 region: CASSSDRGGSPLHF. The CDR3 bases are TGTGCCAGCAGTTCCGACAGGGGAGGATCACCCCTCCACTTT.